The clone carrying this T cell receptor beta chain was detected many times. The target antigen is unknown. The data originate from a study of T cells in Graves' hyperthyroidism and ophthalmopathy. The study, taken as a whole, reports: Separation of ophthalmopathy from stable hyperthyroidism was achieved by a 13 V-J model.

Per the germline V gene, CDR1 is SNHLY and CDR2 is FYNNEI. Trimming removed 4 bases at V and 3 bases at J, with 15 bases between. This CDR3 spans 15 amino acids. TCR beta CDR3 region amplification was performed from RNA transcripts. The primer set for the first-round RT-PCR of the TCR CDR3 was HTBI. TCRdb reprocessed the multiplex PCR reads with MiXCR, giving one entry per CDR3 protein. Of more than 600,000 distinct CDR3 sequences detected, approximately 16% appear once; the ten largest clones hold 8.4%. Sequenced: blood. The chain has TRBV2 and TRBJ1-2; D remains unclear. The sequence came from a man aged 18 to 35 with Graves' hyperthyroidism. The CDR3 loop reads CASSAAASTYYGYTF. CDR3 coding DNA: TGTGCCAGCAGTGCGGCAGCTTCTACCTACTATGGCTACACCTTC. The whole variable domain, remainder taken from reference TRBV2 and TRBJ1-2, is EPEVTQTPSHQVTQMGQEVILRCVPISNHLYFYWYRQILGQKVEFLVSFYNNEISEKSEIFDDQFSVERPDGSNFTLKIRSTKLEDSAMYFCASSAAASTYYGYTFGSGTRLTVV.